A single sample gave rise to the 21 T cell receptor beta chains below, sequenced in a study of T cell responses to AZD1222 COVID-19 vaccine. Data came from immunoSEQ multiplex PCR; TCRdb stores just in-frame clones and leaves some out. The sample has around 120,000 clones; under 95% are singletons. The starting material was peripheral blood, obtained 28 days after the second AZD1222 dose. These receptors came from an adult who received the AZD1222 COVID-19 vaccine.

This chain connects TRBV7-2 to TRBJ2-4; tentatively, D is TRBD2 (6 bases). The CDR3 covers 17 residues. The germline gives CDR1 SGHTA, CDR2 FQGNSA. Trimming took 1 base from V and 9 from J, leaving 22 bases between them. CDR3 loop: CASSLGGNRMGLGIQYF. CDR3 nucleotides: TGTGCCAGCAGCTTAGGCGGGAACAGAATGGGGTTGGGCATTCAGTACTTC. Looking up the rest from reference TRBV7-2 and TRBJ2-4 gives the full variable domain: GAGVSQSPSNKVTEKGKDVELRCDPISGHTALYWYRQSLGQGLEFLIYFQGNSAPDKSGLPSDRFSAERTGGSVSTLTIQRTQQEDSAVYLCASSLGGNRMGLGIQYFGAGTRLSVL.

The chain joins TRBV4-2 to TRBJ1-2; 7 nucleotides line up with TRBD1. V lost 0 bases, J lost 1 base, and 8 bases stayed unmatched. This CDR3 region has 17 residues. Germline lookup yields CDR1 LGHNA and CDR2 YNFKEQ. The CDR3 nucleotides read TGTGCCAGCAGCCAAGATTTCGGGGACAGAGTTAACTATGGCTACACCTTC. It yields the protein CASSQDFGDRVNYGYTF.

V is TRBV6-2 or TRBV6-3 and J is TRBJ2-1; D remains unclear. The CDR3 has 15 residues. Trimming stripped 4 bases from V and 3 bases from J, with 13 bases between. CDR1 is MNHEY and CDR2 is SVGEGT in the germline V gene. In DNA form, the CDR3 reads TGTGCCAGCAGTTCCCCGAGAGTCCTCTACAATGAGCAGTTCTTC. Amino acids: CASSSPRVLYNEQFF.

V is TRBV2 and J is TRBJ2-5; D may be TRBD2 (6 bases). CDR1 is SNHLY and CDR2 is FYNNEI in the germline V gene. The CDR3 contains 13 residues. V lost 6 bases, J lost 4 bases, and 12 bases lay in between. This chain's CDR3 is CASSPQEGETQYF. The CDR3 DNA is TGTGCCAGCAGCCCCCAGGAGGGAGAGACCCAGTACTTC.

The chain has TRBV14 and TRBJ2-7, with 13 bases fitting TRBD2. The CDR3 sequence is 17 residues long. The germline CDR1 and CDR2 sequences are SGHDN and FVKESK. V shed 2 bases, J shed 4 bases, and the junction held 8 bases outside the gene matches. The DNA for the CDR3 is TGTGCCAGCAGCCAAATTGGGCGGACTAGCGGGAGTTACGAGCAGTACTTC. This sequence encodes CASSQIGRTSGSYEQYF.

J is TRBJ2-3 and V is TRBV18; 8 bases map to TRBD1. V lost 3 bases, J lost 5 bases, and 4 bases stayed unmatched. CDR1 and CDR2 from the germline V gene are KGHSH and LQKENI. The CDR3 is 14 residues long. The CDR3: CASSPGQGLDTQYF. In DNA form, the CDR3 reads TGTGCCAGCTCACCCGGACAGGGATTAGATACGCAGTATTTT.

This sequence joins TRBV7-9 and TRBJ2-1, with 12 positions matching TRBD2. J gave up 7 bases and V 1 base, and 5 bases lay outside the gene matches. The CDR3 runs to 16 residues. Germline V gene sequence: CDR1 SEHNR, CDR2 FQNEAQ (reference sequence). CDR3 sequence reads: CASSLETSGSYNEQFF. CDR3 coding DNA: TGTGCCAGCAGCTTAGAGACTAGCGGGAGCTATAATGAGCAGTTCTTC.

The chain links TRBV6-5 to TRBJ2-1, with TRBD2 matching over 10 bases. The CDR3 is 13 residues long. Germline CDR1 and CDR2: MNHEY and SVGAGI. With 4 bases clipped from V and 6 bases from J, the junction kept 0 bases outside the gene matches. CDR3 loop: CASSSSGSNEQFF. CDR3 DNA: TGTGCCAGCAGTTCTAGCGGGAGCAATGAGCAGTTCTTC.

The CDR3 DNA reads TGTGCCAGCAGCGTAGATCTAGCGGGGGAGCAGTACTTC. It codes for CASSVDLAGEQYF. The V call is TRBV9, the J call TRBJ2-7; 9 bases are a match to TRBD2. CDR1 is SGDLS and CDR2 is YYNGEE in the germline V gene. The CDR3 runs to 13 residues. V lost 0 bases, J lost 7 bases, and 2 bases stayed unmatched. Looking up the rest from reference TRBV9 and TRBJ2-7 gives the full variable domain: DSGVTQTPKHLITATGQRVTLRCSPRSGDLSVYWYQQSLDQGLQFLIQYYNGEERAKGNILERFSAQQFPDLHSELNLSSLELGDSALYFCASSVDLAGEQYFGPGTRLTVT.

The chain couples TRBV4-2 to TRBJ1-1, with D uncertain. V was pared by 2 bases and J by 1 base, with 8 bases between. The CDR3 length is 14 residues. From germline, CDR1 is LGHNA and CDR2 YNFKEQ. The CDR3 loop reads CASSQLTSNTEAFF. Here the CDR3 DNA reads TGTGCCAGCAGCCAACTGACATCGAACACTGAAGCTTTCTTT.

J is TRBJ2-3 and V is TRBV19, with D perhaps assigned TRBD1 or TRBD2 (5 bases each). CDR1 is LNHDA and CDR2 is SQIVND in the germline V gene (reference sequence). This CDR3 has 15 residues. Trimming cost V 0 bases and J 2 bases, with 9 bases left between them. CDR3 bases: TGTGCCAGTAGTATAGAAGGGACGATCACAGATACGCAGTATTTT. The encoded protein is CASSIEGTITDTQYF.

The chain links TRBV10-1 to TRBJ2-2; no firm D call. The CDR3 runs 12 residues. Germline V CDR1 and CDR2: WNHNN, SYGVQD (reference sequence). Trimming took 5 bases from V and 5 from J, leaving 6 bases between them. In DNA, the CDR3 is TGCGCCAGCAGTCCGACAACCGGGGAGCTGTTTTTT. Translating it yields CASSPTTGELFF.

The chain has TRBV3-1 (or the pseudogene TRBV3-2) and TRBJ1-5; weak D call: TRBD1 (5 bases). This CDR3 region has 14 residues. Germline CDR1 is LGHDT and CDR2 is YNNKEL (reference sequence). V lost 1 base to trimming and J lost 7 bases, with 11 bases between them. The CDR3 protein is CASSQGQGRQPQHF. The CDR3 DNA follows: TGTGCCAGCAGCCAAGGGCAGGGAAGGCAGCCCCAGCATTTT.

The CDR3 DNA reads as TGTGCCAGCAGCCTGGTGGGGGACCGGGGCACAGATACGCAGTATTTT. It yields the protein CASSLVGDRGTDTQYF. The V and J genes are TRBV5-6 and TRBJ2-3; D assignment may be TRBD1 or TRBD2 (5 bases each). Between the trimmed V and J ends, which lost 4 bases and 1 base, there was a span of 16 bases. Germline values: CDR1 SGHDT, CDR2 YYEEEE. The CDR3 has 16 amino acids.

This sequence joins TRBV19 and TRBJ1-2; D gene uncertain. V lost 5 bases and J 4 bases, leaving 8 bases between the germline ends. The germline gives CDR1 LNHDA, CDR2 SQIVND (reference sequence). The CDR3 runs 12 residues. CDR3 nucleotide sequence: TGTGCCAGTAGTCCGAAGGGCTATGGCTACACCTTC. This translates into CASSPKGYGYTF. The full variable domain, with the rest looked up from reference TRBV19 and TRBJ1-2, is DGGITQSPKYLFRKEGQNVTLSCEQNLNHDAMYWYRQDPGQGLRLIYYSQIVNDFQKGDIAEGYSVSREKKESFPLTVTSAQKNPTAFYLCASSPKGYGYTFGSGTRLTVV.

A few counts support this clone. V and J are TRBV7-2 and TRBJ2-5, with a tentative D call TRBD1 (6 bases). This CDR3 is 16 amino acids long. V lost 5 bases and J lost 1, with 17 bases in between. Germline V gene data show CDR1 as SGHTA and CDR2 as FQGNSA. DNA for the CDR3: TGTGCCAGCAGCACCGCCTTAGGACAGATCCAAGAGACCCAGTACTTC. Translated, it gives CASSTALGQIQETQYF.

The gene calls are TRBV4-3 and TRBJ2-1; 13 bases line up with TRBD2. The J segment lost 9 bases and the V segment lost 1 base, leaving 12 bases of the junction unmatched. This CDR3 comprises 18 residues. Germline V CDR1 and CDR2: LGHNA, YSLEER. The CDR3 DNA reads TGCGCCAGCAGCCAAGCACTAGCGGGGGGGCCCGATCCAGGTGAGCAGTTCTTC. Translation: CASSQALAGGPDPGEQFF.

The chain employs TRBV7-2 and TRBJ1-5, with a weak D call TRBD1 (5 bases). The CDR3 is 15 amino acids. Germline-derived CDR1 and CDR2 are SGHTA and FQGNSA. V was cut by 1 base and J by 5 bases, with 12 bases left in between. The CDR3 DNA sequence: TGTGCCAGCAGCTTAGTAGGGAAGGGGCATCAGCCCCAGCATTTT. This translates into CASSLVGKGHQPQHF.

The chain has TRBV10-2 and TRBJ2-2, with TRBD1 matching over 7 bases. CDR3 size: 15 residues. The junction had 4 bases not matched to a gene; V was cut back by 6 bases and J by 0 bases. Per germline, CDR1 WSHSY and CDR2 SAAADI. The CDR3 sequence is CASRGQPTNTGELFF. The CDR3 region has the DNA TGCGCCAGCAGGGGACAGCCCACGAACACCGGGGAGCTGTTTTTT.

The chain uses TRBV9 and TRBJ2-7; D tentatively fits TRBD1 or TRBD2 (5 bases each). This CDR3 has 14 amino acids. Germline CDR1 SGDLS, CDR2 YYNGEE. Trimming took 0 bases from V and 4 from J, leaving 11 bases between them. This CDR3 is CASSVGGTEYEQYF. CDR3 in DNA: TGTGCCAGCAGCGTAGGGGGGACCGAGTACGAGCAGTACTTC.

The CDR3: CASSTTGISYNEQFF. The CDR3 bases are TGCGCCAGCAGCACGACAGGGATTTCCTACAATGAGCAGTTCTTC. This chain joins TRBV5-1 and TRBJ2-1; TRBD1 matches 7 bases. With V trimmed by 4 bases and J by 1 base, 5 bases remained unmatched. This CDR3 spans 15 amino acids. CDR1 and CDR2 from the germline V gene are SGHRS and YFSETQ. The full variable domain, with the rest looked up from reference TRBV5-1 and TRBJ2-1, is KAGVTQTPRYLIKTRGQQVTLSCSPISGHRSVSWYQQTPGQGLQFLFEYFSETQRNKGNFPGRFSGRQFSNSRSEMNVSTLELGDSALYLCASSTTGISYNEQFFGPGTRLTVL.